Listed below are T cell receptor beta chains from one sample, sequenced in a study of shared clonotypes between healthy human individuals. Sequencing used immunoSEQ multiplex PCR; TCRdb keeps in-frame clones, though not all of them. The sample has over a million clones, 65% to 80% seen once. Material for sequencing was memory CD4+ T cells sorted from blood. All receptors come from a man aged 18-30 years in good health. Both conserved end residues are part of each CDR3. Each record gives: clone size, J gene, D gene, V gene, CDR3 DNA, CDR3 protein. D genes are given only for firm matches. Only part of the rows carry a size: once, few, many, or a class if the clone is expanded.

>-|TRBJ1-5|-|TRBV7-3
TGTGCCAGCCTCTGGAGGCATATTGGAAATCAGCCCCAGCATTTT
CASLWRHIGNQPQHF
>few|TRBJ2-4|-|TRBV6-1
TGTGCCAGCAGCTTGCGGGTGGCCAAAAACATTCAGTACTTC
CASSLRVAKNIQYF
>-|TRBJ2-5|-|TRBV19
TGTGCCAGTAGTATAAGGGGACCAGGGACCCAGTACTTC
CASSIRGPGTQYF
>few|TRBJ2-7|TRBD1|TRBV10-3
TGTGCCACCCTCCCGCAGGGGGCATCCTACGAGCAGTACTTC
CATLPQGASYEQYF
>-|TRBJ1-1|TRBD1|TRBV30
TGTGCCTGGAGTCGACAGGGGGCGCGGGGAAACACTGAAGCTTTCTTT
CAWSRQGARGNTEAFF
>-|TRBJ2-2|-|TRBV5-8
TGTGCCAGCAGGTTGGAGGGGACAGCAAACCCCGGGGAGCTGTTTTTT
CASRLEGTANPGELFF
>few|TRBJ1-4|-|TRBV19
TGTGCCAGTAGTATTGAGGGGTGGTCGACTAATGAAAAACTGTTTTTT
CASSIEGWSTNEKLFF
>-|TRBJ1-3|-|TRBV4-2
TGTGCCAGCAGCCAAGGGACAGCTGGAAACACCATATATTTT
CASSQGTAGNTIYF
>once|TRBJ2-7|-|TRBV28
TGTGCCAGCAGTTTACGATCGGGGTTTTCCTACGAGCAGTACTTC
CASSLRSGFSYEQYF
>few|TRBJ1-4|TRBD1|TRBV7-2
TGTGCCAGCAGCACCGGGACAGGGCGGGAAAAACTGTTTTTT
CASSTGTGREKLFF
>-|TRBJ2-6|-|TRBV5-6
TGTGCCAGCAGCTCCCTTTGGGCGGGCGGGGCCAACGTCCTGACTTTC
CASSSLWAGGANVLTF
>-|TRBJ2-7|TRBD1|TRBV28
TGTGCCAGCAGTTCACAGGACAGGCCCCGGGGGCAGTACTTC
CASSSQDRPRGQYF
>-|TRBJ1-3|-|TRBV10-3
TGTGCCATCAGGACGATGGAGGGCTCATCTGGAAACACCATATATTTT
CAIRTMEGSSGNTIYF
>-|TRBJ2-6|-|TRBV7-3
TGTGCCAGCAGCTCCCCCCGCGGAGGAACTGGGGCCAACGTCCTGACTTTC
CASSSPRGGTGANVLTF
>many|TRBJ1-1|-|TRBV11-2
TGTGCCAGCAGCTTATCTGGGTTGGGTGAGTCTGAAGCTTTCTTT
CASSLSGLGESEAFF
>-|TRBJ2-3|-|TRBV7-9
TGTGCCAGCAGATCCCCGGTGGGGGGGCCAGGCACAGATACGCAGTATTTT
CASRSPVGGPGTDTQYF
>-|TRBJ1-2|TRBD1|TRBV18
TGTGCCAGCTCACCTAGTCTGGACAGGGGTTATGGCTACACCTTC
CASSPSLDRGYGYTF
>-|TRBJ2-7|TRBD1|TRBV29-1
TGCAGCGTTGAAGGGACAGGGTACGAGCAGTACTTC
CSVEGTGYEQYF
>few|TRBJ1-3|-|TRBV4-1
TGCGCCAGCAGCCAAGATCCAGGGCCTGGAAACACCATATATTTT
CASSQDPGPGNTIYF
>-|TRBJ2-1|TRBD2|TRBV7-9
TGTGCCAGCAGCTTTAGCGGGAAAATTTGGGATGAGCAGTTCTTC
CASSFSGKIWDEQFF
>-|TRBJ2-2|TRBD1|TRBV5-1
TGCGCCAGCAGCTTCACAGGGGGTTCCGGGGAGCTGTTTTTT
CASSFTGGSGELFF
>-|TRBJ2-5|TRBD2|TRBV5-4
TGTGCCAGCAGCCCCCGAGCGGGGGGGCCGGAGACCCAGTACTTC
CASSPRAGGPETQYF
>-|TRBJ1-2|-|TRBV7-3
TGTGCCAGCAGCTTATCCGGAGGACGGAGTAACTATGGCTACACCTTC
CASSLSGGRSNYGYTF
>-|TRBJ1-5|-|TRBV30
TGTGCCTGGAGTCATCCGGGCCTCGGAGGGCGGCAGCCCCAGCATTTT
CAWSHPGLGGRQPQHF
>-|TRBJ2-5|-|TRBV4-1
TGCGCCAGCAGCCAAGAAGGGACAGTACCAGGGAGGGCCCAGTACTTC
CASSQEGTVPGRAQYF
>-|TRBJ1-5|-|TRBV6-5
TGTGCCAGCAGTTACTCGAGCACAGGGAATCAGCCCCAGCATTTT
CASSYSSTGNQPQHF
>-|TRBJ2-7|TRBD1|TRBV6-1
TGTGCCAGCAGTGAGACAGGGGGCAATCTCTACTCCTACGAGCAGTACTTC
CASSETGGNLYSYEQYF
>once|TRBJ1-2|-|TRBV28
TGTGCCAGCAATTGGAGGGATAGCTATGGCTACACCTTC
CASNWRDSYGYTF
>-|TRBJ2-3|TRBD1|TRBV7-8
TGTGCCAGCAGTCTCGACAGGGTTTTCGGTACGCAGTATTTT
CASSLDRVFGTQYF
>-|TRBJ2-7|-|TRBV6-6
TGTGCCAGCAGTTACGCGTCAGGGCCTTCCTACGAGCAGTACTTC
CASSYASGPSYEQYF
>-|TRBJ1-5|-|TRBV5-6
TGTGCCAGCAGCATAGGGGACACCCTCAATCAGCCCCAGCATTTT
CASSIGDTLNQPQHF
>-|TRBJ1-4|-|TRBV19
TGTGCCAGTAGTATGGATCAAGGCGGGAATGAAAAACTGTTTTTT
CASSMDQGGNEKLFF
>-|TRBJ1-1|-|TRBV5-4
TGTGCCAGCAGCGCCGGGGGGCGGAACACTGAAGCTTTCTTT
CASSAGGRNTEAFF
>-|TRBJ1-6|-|TRBV14
TGTGCCAGCAGCCTTATAGGGGATTCACCCCTCCACTTT
CASSLIGDSPLHF
>-|TRBJ2-2|TRBD2|TRBV19
TGTGCCAGTAGCTCTAGCGGGATGCCGGGGGAGCTGTTTTTT
CASSSSGMPGELFF
>-|TRBJ2-7|-|TRBV7-2
TGTGCCAGCAGCTTATACAATGGGTACGAGCAGTACTTC
CASSLYNGYEQYF
>-|TRBJ2-1|TRBD2|TRBV6-6
TGTGCCAGCAGTTACGGGGACTACAGCTACAATGAGCAGTTCTTC
CASSYGDYSYNEQFF
>-|TRBJ2-7|TRBD1|TRBV30
TGTGCCTGGCAACAGGGGTACGAGCAGTACTTC
CAWQQGYEQYF
>few|TRBJ2-5|-|TRBV5-5
TGTGCCAGCAGAGGGGATGCGAAGACCCAGTACTTC
CASRGDAKTQYF
>many|TRBJ2-5|TRBD2|TRBV5-1
TGCGCCAGCAGCTTGGGGACTAGCGGGGAGGGATTTGGAGAGACCCAGTACTTC
CASSLGTSGEGFGETQYF
>-|TRBJ1-4|TRBD1|TRBV5-1
TGCGCCAGCAGCTTGGCCACGGGACAGGGTAATGAAAAACTGTTTTTT
CASSLATGQGNEKLFF
>-|TRBJ2-7|-|TRBV18
TGTGCCAGCTCACCGGAGGGTATCACCTACGAGCAGTACTTC
CASSPEGITYEQYF
>-|TRBJ1-2|-|TRBV7-2
TGTGCCAGCAGCGTCGGCTATGGCTACACCTTC
CASSVGYGYTF
>-|TRBJ2-2|-|TRBV27
TGTGCCAGCATCCAGCGACTCACCGGGGAGCTGTTTTTT
CASIQRLTGELFF
>-|TRBJ1-3|-|TRBV29-1
TGCAGCGCCACGTCGGACCCTACCCGCTCTGGAAACACCATATATTTT
CSATSDPTRSGNTIYF
>-|TRBJ2-5|-|TRBV10-3
TGTGCCATCAGTGAGCCAGGAACTAACCAAGAGACCCAGTACTTC
CAISEPGTNQETQYF
>few|TRBJ2-5|TRBD1|TRBV19
TGTGCCAGTAGTCCCAAGACAGGGCAAGAGACCCAGTACTTC
CASSPKTGQETQYF
>once|TRBJ2-3|-|TRBV7-2
TGTGCCAGCAGCGCACAGGAGGCGGTGCAGTATTTT
CASSAQEAVQYF
>-|TRBJ1-4|-|TRBV27
TGTGCCAGCAGAAGAGACAGGCCTAATGAAAAACTGTTTTTT
CASRRDRPNEKLFF
>-|TRBJ2-1|TRBD2|TRBV18
TGTGCCAGCTCACTACCGGGACTAGGGGCGTCTAGTGAGCAGTTCTTC
CASSLPGLGASSEQFF
>-|TRBJ1-4|-|TRBV5-1
TGCGCCAGCAGCTTGGAAGAGGGTGGTGAAAAACTGTTTTTT
CASSLEEGGEKLFF
>-|TRBJ1-6|-|TRBV18
TGTGCCAGCTCACCAGATCAGGGGTTCAATAATTCACCCCTCCACTTT
CASSPDQGFNNSPLHF
>-|TRBJ2-5|-|TRBV11-1
TGTGCCAGCAGCTTAGAACGAGAGACCCAGTACTTC
CASSLERETQYF
>-|TRBJ2-1|TRBD2|TRBV4-1
TGCGCCAGCAGCCAAGGCTTACTAGCGGGGGGGCGAAATGAGCAGTTCTTC
CASSQGLLAGGRNEQFF